These 25 T cell receptor beta chains came from one sample sequenced in a study of cytomegalovirus exposure and HLA in healthy donors. Both 60 Vbeta primers and 13 Jbeta primers went into the PCR. The data were produced by immunoSEQ multiplex PCR, yet TCRdb's version contains in-frame clones alone and is incomplete. This table has under 200,000 clones, almost 85% appearing once. The sample taken for sequencing was PBMCs. These receptors originate from a woman in her forties or fifties in good health and CMV-seronegative.

V is TRBV6-1 and J is TRBJ2-5; D uncertain. Germline CDR1 and CDR2: MNHNS and SASEGT. CDR3 length: 19 amino acids. V lost 0 bases and J 1 base, leaving 21 bases between the germline ends. The DNA for the CDR3 is TGTGCCAGCAGTGAAGCGCTAACTTCCCTGCAAAGTACCCAAGAGACCCAGTACTTC. This gives the protein CASSEALTSLQSTQETQYF.

On this clone: The same CDR3 also results from other DNA sequences found in this sample. The V call is TRBV7-2, the J call TRBJ2-7; D is unresolved. There are 12 residues in the CDR3. Germline CDR1 reads SGHTA; CDR2 reads FQGNSA. Trimming stripped 5 bases from V and 0 bases from J, with 5 bases between. Written as DNA, the CDR3 is TGTGCCAGCAGCCCCGGCTCCTACGAGCAGTACTTC. Protein: CASSPGSYEQYF. Complete variable domain (other parts from reference TRBV7-2 and TRBJ2-7): GAGVSQSPSNKVTEKGKDVELRCDPISGHTALYWYRQSLGQGLEFLIYFQGNSAPDKSGLPSDRFSAERTGGSVSTLTIQRTQQEDSAVYLCASSPGSYEQYFGPGTRLTVT.

This clone was seen once. The CDR3 region has the DNA TGTGCCACCAGCAGAGGTGTGGGACTAGCGGGAGGCCAAGAGACCCAGTACTTC. This encodes CATSRGVGLAGGQETQYF. This rearrangement joins TRBV15 to TRBJ2-5, with 15 nucleotides matching TRBD2. Germline values: CDR1 LNHNV, CDR2 YYDKDF (reference sequence). The V gene end was trimmed by 1 base and the J gene end by 1 base; junction bases not matched to a gene: 4. The CDR3 is 18 residues long.

The chain combines TRBV29-1 with TRBJ2-1, with 11 bases lining up with TRBD2. In germline, CDR1 is SQVTM, CDR2 ANQGSEA. The CDR3 sequence is 16 residues long. V lost 4 bases and J lost 7; bases outside the gene matches: 12. CDR3 protein: CSVGPPLAGGWNEQFF. The DNA of the CDR3 is TGCAGCGTTGGTCCCCCTCTAGCGGGGGGTTGGAATGAGCAGTTCTTC.

This chain links TRBV27 with TRBJ1-2; 7 nucleotides agree with TRBD1. Trimming at V came to 3 bases and at J to 4 bases, leaving 5 bases not matched to a gene. The CDR3 consists of 14 residues. Germline-derived CDR1 and CDR2 are MNHEY and SMNVEV (reference sequence). CDR3 coding DNA: TGTGCCAGCAGTTTGCGACAGGGACCCTATGGCTACACCTTC. It codes for CASSLRQGPYGYTF.

The chain couples TRBV9 to TRBJ2-3; 7 nucleotides align to TRBD2. V was pared by 4 bases and J by 6 bases, with 8 bases of the junction left unmatched. CDR3 size: 14 residues. Germline assignment: CDR1 SGDLS and CDR2 YYNGEE. CDR3 DNA sequence: TGTGCCAGCAGCTTGCGCGGGGGTTATGATACGCAGTATTTT. Protein: CASSLRGGYDTQYF.

The chain carries TRBV10-3 and TRBJ2-2; unclear D gene. Germline V lookup: CDR1 ENHRY, CDR2 SYGVKD. The ends were cut back, 2 bases at V and 0 bases at J, with 7 bases in the middle. There are 15 residues in the CDR3. The CDR3 spells CAISEGLANTGELFF. Here the CDR3 DNA reads TGTGCCATCAGTGAGGGTCTAGCGAACACCGGGGAGCTGTTTTTT.

Comment on this clone: The sample contains more than one DNA sequence encoding this CDR3. V gene TRBV9 combines with J gene TRBJ1-3, with TRBD1 matching over 7 bases. Germline V gene sequence: CDR1 SGDLS, CDR2 YYNGEE. V was clipped by 0 bases and J by 0 bases; unmatched bases: 0. The CDR3 is made up of 15 amino acids. The CDR3 DNA reads as TGTGCCAGCAGCGTAGGACAGGGCTCTGGAAACACCATATATTTT. Protein product: CASSVGQGSGNTIYF.

The chain links TRBV28 to TRBJ2-7; 8 nucleotides match TRBD1. Trimming took 2 bases from V and 2 from J; bases not matched to a gene: 11. The CDR3 totals 17 residues. The V gene's germline CDR1 is MDHEN and CDR2 SYDVKM. For the CDR3, the DNA is TGTGCCAGCAGTTTAGTAGGGTCTGAGGACAGGGCCTACGAGCAGTACTTC. Protein sequence: CASSLVGSEDRAYEQYF.

The V and J genes are TRBV28 and TRBJ2-7; 8 bases are a match to TRBD1. Germline V gives CDR1 MDHEN, CDR2 SYDVKM. This CDR3 has 15 amino acids. Trimming removed 5 bases from V and 0 bases from J; junction bases left unmatched: 6. DNA of the CDR3: TGTGCCAGCAGTGCAGGGGGCGAAGGCTCCTACGAGCAGTACTTC. Protein sequence: CASSAGGEGSYEQYF.

This chain uses TRBV28 with TRBJ1-6; TRBD1 matches at 7 bases. There are 17 residues in the CDR3. With 3 bases clipped from V and 0 bases from J, the junction kept 5 bases outside the gene matches. Looked up from germline, CDR1 is MDHEN and CDR2 is SYDVKM. CDR3 residues: CASSFIGGSSYNSPLHF. CDR3 nucleotide sequence: TGTGCCAGCAGTTTCATAGGGGGCAGCTCCTATAATTCACCCCTCCACTTT. Filled out from reference TRBV28 and TRBJ1-6, the complete variable domain reads DVKVTQSSRYLVKRTGEKVFLECVQDMDHENMFWYRQDPGLGLRLIYFSYDVKMKEKGDIPEGYSVSREKKERFSLILESASTNQTSMYLCASSFIGGSSYNSPLHFGNGTRLTVT.

The rearrangement joins TRBV7-3 to TRBJ2-3; D unclear. The CDR3 spans 15 residues. V was cut by 2 bases and J by 0 bases, with 9 bases left in between. Germline lookup yields CDR1 SGHTA and CDR2 FQGTGA. Here the CDR3 DNA reads TGTGCCAGCAGCTTAGGCGGAACTAGCACAGATACGCAGTATTTT. It codes for CASSLGGTSTDTQYF.

The rearrangement joins TRBV10-3 to TRBJ2-2, with 13 bases aligning to TRBD2. The CDR3 runs to 15 residues. The junction had 4 bases not matched to a gene; V was cut back by 7 bases and J by 5 bases. Germline values: CDR1 ENHRY, CDR2 SYGVKD. The DNA for the CDR3 is TGTGCCATCACCCCGGGACTAGCGGGGACCGGGGAGCTGTTTTTT. Its translation is CAITPGLAGTGELFF.

The chain links TRBV14 to TRBJ2-1; tentative D call: TRBD2 (6 bases). Germline lookup yields CDR1 SGHDN and CDR2 FVKESK. V lost 3 bases and J 4 bases, leaving 28 bases between the germline ends. The CDR3 has 20 residues. The CDR3 region has the DNA TGTGCCAGCAGCCATAGCGGTCGGTCTAGCTGGTACGAACCGTACAATGAGCAGTTCTTC. It encodes CASSHSGRSSWYEPYNEQFF.

V and J are TRBV5-1 and TRBJ2-1, with D possibly matching TRBD1 (6 bases). Germline-derived CDR1 and CDR2 are SGHRS and YFSETQ. CDR3 length: 15 amino acids. Trimming cost V 0 bases and J 1 base, with 8 bases left between them. Written as DNA, the CDR3 is TGCGCCAGCAGCTTGGCCGGACAGTCCTACAATGAGCAGTTCTTC. Amino acids: CASSLAGQSYNEQFF. Full variable domain (outside the CDR3, taken from reference TRBV5-1 and TRBJ2-1): KAGVTQTPRYLIKTRGQQVTLSCSPISGHRSVSWYQQTPGQGLQFLFEYFSETQRNKGNFPGRFSGRQFSNSRSEMNVSTLELGDSALYLCASSLAGQSYNEQFFGPGTRLTVL.

This chain connects TRBV2 to TRBJ1-3; possibly TRBD1 for D (5 bases). Germline V lookup: CDR1 SNHLY, CDR2 FYNNEI. The germline V and J ends were trimmed by 2 bases and 4 bases, with 6 bases remaining between them. The CDR3 has 13 residues. The CDR3 is CASSERGGNTIYF. For the CDR3, the DNA is TGTGCCAGCAGTGAACGGGGGGGAAACACCATATATTTT.

The rearrangement uses TRBV25-1 and TRBJ2-3; 12 nucleotides agree with TRBD2. The CDR3 consists of 17 residues. Looked up from germline, CDR1 is MGHDK and CDR2 is SYGVNS. With V trimmed by 4 bases and J by 4 bases, 9 bases remained unmatched. The CDR3 DNA sequence: TGTGCCAGCAGTGCCCGATCTAGCGGGGGGGCGGCAGATACGCAGTATTTT. Encoded protein: CASSARSSGGAADTQYF.

This chain links TRBV6-1 with TRBJ2-3; 11 positions agree with TRBD2. Unmatched junction bases numbered 8, after V lost 5 bases and J lost 7 bases. Germline-derived CDR1 and CDR2 are MNHNS and SASEGT. The CDR3 has 15 residues. CDR3: CASSSPGLADNTQYF. CDR3 nucleotide sequence: TGTGCCAGCAGTTCTCCGGGACTAGCGGACAATACGCAGTATTTT.

A few counts support this clone. The chain uses TRBV7-6 and TRBJ2-1; 8 bases align to TRBD2. V gave up 5 bases and J gave up 12 bases; unmatched junction bases: 9. The CDR3 spans 13 residues. Germline V gives CDR1 SGHVS, CDR2 FNYEAQ. DNA for the CDR3: TGTGCCAGCAGCCCCGGACTAGCAGTCTCGCAGTTCTTC. It codes for CASSPGLAVSQFF.

The chain links TRBV11-1 to TRBJ2-7; weak D call: TRBD1 (6 bases). This CDR3 contains 17 residues. Per germline, CDR1 SGHAT and CDR2 FQDESV (reference sequence). Between the trimmed V and J ends, which lost 5 bases and 4 bases, there was a span of 24 bases. The CDR3 spells CASSRLPAGTQIYEQYF. In DNA form, the CDR3 reads TGTGCCAGCAGCCGACTTCCGGCCGGGACACAGATTTACGAGCAGTACTTC.

The chain uses TRBV28 and TRBJ1-5; 10 bases match TRBD1. This CDR3 is 15 amino acids long. CDR1 and CDR2 from the germline V gene are MDHEN and SYDVKM. V was pared by 5 bases and J by 6 bases, with 7 bases of the junction left unmatched. CDR3 in amino acids: CASSLDGQGGQPQHF. CDR3 sequence (DNA): TGTGCCAGCAGTCTAGACGGACAGGGGGGTCAGCCCCAGCATTTT.

The J gene is TRBJ2-7, the V gene TRBV28, with 8 bases fitting TRBD2. J was trimmed by 0 bases and V by 5 bases; bases with no gene match: 9. CDR3 length equals 16 residues. Germline V gene lookup returns CDR1 MDHEN and CDR2 SYDVKM. The CDR3 region is CASSTGTSKSSYEQYF. CDR3 DNA: TGTGCCAGCAGTACTGGGACTAGTAAAAGCTCCTACGAGCAGTACTTC.

J is TRBJ1-2 and V is TRBV7-3; TRBD1 agrees at 8 bases. The CDR3 is 13 amino acids. The germline V gene encodes CDR1 SGHTA and CDR2 FQGTGA. V trimming: 5 bases; J trimming: 6 bases; junction bases outside the gene matches: 5. CDR3 in DNA: TGTGCCAGCAGCCCAGGACAGGGAAATGGCTACACCTTC. It codes for CASSPGQGNGYTF.

The V call is TRBV5-1, the J call TRBJ2-7, with 11 bases identical to TRBD1. CDR3 length: 14 amino acids. Germline CDR1 and CDR2: SGHRS and YFSETQ. V lost 4 bases to trimming and J lost 4 bases; unmatched junction nucleotides: 4. The CDR3 DNA is TGCGCCAGCAGCAGGACAGGGGGCGGGTACGAGCAGTACTTC. Protein sequence: CASSRTGGGYEQYF. Drawing the rest from reference TRBV5-1 and TRBJ2-7, the complete variable domain is KAGVTQTPRYLIKTRGQQVTLSCSPISGHRSVSWYQQTPGQGLQFLFEYFSETQRNKGNFPGRFSGRQFSNSRSEMNVSTLELGDSALYLCASSRTGGGYEQYFGPGTRLTVT.

This clone was detected only once. CDR3: CASSHDRDRFYEQYF. CDR3 sequence (DNA): TGCGCCAGCAGCCACGACCGGGACAGGTTCTACGAGCAGTACTTC. The rearrangement links TRBV4-3 to TRBJ2-7, with 8 bases that match TRBD1. Per the germline V gene, CDR1 is LGHNA and CDR2 is YSLEER. V was clipped by 3 bases and J by 3 bases; unmatched bases: 7. CDR3 length equals 15 residues.